This record covers a single TCR beta chain. No antigen is known for it. The data derive from a study of T-cell reconstitution after alpha-beta-depleted transplantation in children. Overall study findings and caveats: Several hundred rapidly expanded clones from non-depleted graft cells reportedly supplied alpha-beta T cells about two months post-transplant. Surviving recipient T cells and thymic progenitors produced the high day-60 TCRbeta diversity seen in some patients. T-cell counts and diversity were attributed mostly to newly produced T cells one year after transplant.

This sample's TCRbeta library carried unique molecular identifier barcodes. Each CDR3 protein is one row after TCRdb ran MiXCR on the PCR reads. Found here are roughly 120,000 distinct CDR3 sequences, 10% of them singletons; the top ten hold 34%. This clonotype originated in a boy between 2 and 10 years old with acute lymphoblastic leukemia, due to receive a stem cell transplant. The sample consisted of PBMCs, taken before TCRalphabeta/CD19-depleted stem cell transplant.

The CDR3 protein is CASSDWGGETQYF. Written as DNA, the CDR3 is TGTGCCAGCAGTGATTGGGGTGGGGAGACCCAGTACTTC. The chain carries TRBV25-1 and TRBJ2-5; unclear D gene. The germline V gene encodes CDR1 MGHDK and CDR2 SYGVNS. The CDR3 consists of 13 residues. V lost 3 bases, J lost 5 bases, and 10 bases lay in between.